This T cell receptor (beta chain) was profiled in a study of blood T cell repertoires in COVID-19. Study details: T cells, B-cell-depleted T cells, or PBMCs supplied cDNA or gDNA.

In Seattle, patients joined the study during active infection and were tracked longitudinally. V was clipped by 0 bases and J by 5 bases; unmatched bases: 4. The CDR3 runs 16 residues. CDR1 and CDR2 from the germline V gene are SGHRS and YFSETQ. The table came from immunoSEQ multiplex PCR; TCRdb's copy has only in-frame clones and leaves some out. The sample gives over 100,000 clones, about 89% of which show up once; less than 4.5% is in the top ten. The sequencing sample was made of peripheral blood. The chain is built from TRBV5-1 and TRBJ1-6, with TRBD1 identical over 8 bases. The sequence was obtained from a man aged 55-75 years with COVID-19, enrolled during active disease. The chain's CDR3 is CASSLGTGGNNSPLHF. CDR3 sequence (DNA): TGCGCCAGCAGCTTGGGCACAGGGGGTAATAATTCACCCCTCCACTTT.